This T cell receptor beta chain was profiled in a study of shared clonotypes between healthy human individuals. Free of recent acute infections or vaccinations, the donors were healthy HIV-negative adults. The CDR3 has 17 amino acids. The germline CDR1 and CDR2 sequences are SGDLS and YYNGEE. The J segment lost 3 bases and the V segment lost 2 bases, leaving 9 bases of the junction unmatched. Regarding the study as a whole: The sharing of 5% to 6.5% of naive CD4 clonotypes was seen across several donors. Relative to clonotypes present in all four donors, those not shared had lower generation probabilities.

As concerns this clone: Its antigen is still unknown.

Splitting of each subset's genomic DNA was done evenly across several immunoSEQ plates. TCRdb's table, derived via immunoSEQ multiplex PCR, lists solely in-frame clones and lacks some. The sample shows some 1.5 million clones, approximately 98% of them seen only once. Sequenced input: naive CD4+ T cells sorted from blood. Subset reported: CD45RA+ positively selected. V and J are TRBV9 and TRBJ2-3; 10 bases align to TRBD2. This TCR derives from a man aged 30 to 39 in good health. The CDR3: CASSVSGRIGGTDTQYF. The CDR3 bases are TGTGCCAGCAGCGTTAGCGGGAGGATAGGGGGGACAGATACGCAGTATTTT.